One and the same sample provided the 10 T cell receptor beta chains below, sequenced in a study of shared clonotypes between healthy human individuals (dated by TCRdb to about 2020). Receptor libraries were prepared by the immunoSEQ multiplex PCR assay. Not all clones reach the TCRdb copy of this immuneACCESS table, which keeps in-frame sequences only. Checked studies attribute under half of the gap to unresolved V genes and leave the rest unexplained. The sample includes approximately 500,000 clones, with approximately 82% observed a single time. The ten most abundant clones make up around 11% of the sample. Sequences were obtained from PBMCs. Every receptor here comes from a woman between 40 and 55 years old in good health. Some clones in this sample may be carry-over from other donors' samples.

The chain carries TRBV30 and TRBJ2-7; D ambiguous. This CDR3 spans 12 amino acids. Germline CDR1 and CDR2: GTSNPN and SVGIG (reference sequence). V lost 2 bases, J lost 1 base, and 6 bases lay in between. CDR3 nucleotide sequence: TGTGCCTGGAGTCCCAATTCCTACGAGCAGTACTTC. This gives the protein CAWSPNSYEQYF.

J is TRBJ2-3 and V is TRBV7-7; 13 bases are shared with TRBD2. CDR3 size: 16 residues. The V and J ends lost 1 base and 6 bases, in that order; junction bases with no gene match: 4. Germline-derived CDR1 and CDR2 are SSHAT and FNYEAQ (reference sequence). The CDR3 DNA follows: TGTGCCAGCAGCTTAGGACTAGCGGGAGGATCGGATACGCAGTATTTT. It codes for CASSLGLAGGSDTQYF. Full variable domain (remainder filled in from reference TRBV7-7 and TRBJ2-3): GAGVSQSPRYKVTKRGQDVTLRCDPISSHATLYWYQQALGQGPEFLTYFNYEAQPDKSGLPSDRFSAERPEGSISTLTIQRTEQRDSAMYRCASSLGLAGGSDTQYFGPGTRLTVL.

This sequence joins TRBV5-4 and TRBJ2-2, with 8 positions matching TRBD2. CDR3 length: 17 amino acids. The V and J ends lost 2 bases and 3 bases, in that order; junction bases with no gene match: 9. CDR1 is SGHNT and CDR2 is YYREEE in the germline V gene (reference sequence). Here the CDR3 reads CASSLTTGGFDTGELFF. The CDR3 DNA sequence: TGTGCCAGCAGCTTAACTACGGGAGGGTTTGACACCGGGGAGCTGTTTTTT.

The chain couples TRBV28 to TRBJ2-7; D remains unclear. Looked up from germline, CDR1 is MDHEN and CDR2 is SYDVKM. The CDR3 is 13 amino acids. V lost 4 bases and J lost 4, with 11 bases in between. This chain's CDR3 is CASSSASTYEQYF. The CDR3 DNA sequence: TGTGCCAGCAGTTCGGCGTCCACGTACGAGCAGTACTTC.

V and J are TRBV5-4 and TRBJ2-1; D unresolved. In germline, CDR1 is SGHNT, CDR2 YYREEE (reference sequence). This CDR3 region has 13 residues. The germline V and J ends were trimmed by 3 bases and 2 bases, with 6 bases remaining between them. As DNA, the CDR3 is TGTGCCAGCAGCTCGGCTACCTACAATGAGCAGTTCTTC. It codes for CASSSATYNEQFF.

The gene calls are TRBV18 and TRBJ2-1; the D is unclear. Germline CDR1 KGHSH, CDR2 LQKENI. V was trimmed by 3 bases and J by 8 bases, leaving 11 bases between them. The CDR3 is made up of 13 amino acids. The CDR3 DNA follows: TGTGCCAGCTCACCGGTAGCCGGGCATGAGCAGTTCTTC. The encoded protein is CASSPVAGHEQFF.

The genes are TRBV14 and TRBJ2-2; D uncertain. Per germline, CDR1 SGHDN and CDR2 FVKESK. The length of the CDR3 is 13 residues. V was clipped by 3 bases and J by 5 bases, with 7 bases between them. CDR3 sequence: CASSQEITGELFF. As DNA, the CDR3 is TGTGCCAGCAGCCAGGAGATTACCGGGGAGCTGTTTTTT.

Ten or more counts support this clone. The CDR3 here is CASGQGADTEAFF. The CDR3 DNA reads TGTGCCAGCGGACAGGGGGCGGACACTGAAGCTTTCTTT. The rearrangement links TRBV19 to TRBJ1-1; 11 bases line up with TRBD1. The CDR3 is made up of 13 amino acids. V gave up 9 bases and J gave up 3 bases; unmatched junction bases: 3. Germline CDR1 LNHDA, CDR2 SQIVND (reference sequence).

Comments on this clone: An end of the junction does not agree with germline; a read error may underlie this. This chain uses TRBV6-5 with TRBJ1-3, with 7 nucleotides matching TRBD1. There are 14 residues in the CDR3. Germline CDR1 and CDR2: MNHEY and SVGAGI. This chain's CDR3 is CASSYLGQGNTIYF. The CDR3 nucleotides are TGTGCCAGCAGCTACTTGGGACAGGGAAACACCATATATTTT.

A note on this clone: At one of its ends the junction is not consistent with the germline gene, which may arise from a read error. The chain combines TRBV2 with TRBJ2-6; D uncertain. Germline V gives CDR1 SNHLY, CDR2 FYNNEI. The CDR3 runs 16 residues. For the CDR3, the DNA is TGTGCCAGCAGCGAAGGGTGGTACTCTGGGGCCAACGTCCTGACTTTC. It yields the protein CASSEGWYSGANVLTF.